This TCR beta chain was obtained from a study of blood T cell repertoires in COVID-19. Study context: Whether acute or convalescent, the COVID-19 samples came from the United States, Italy and Spain. In each case, the material was cDNA or gDNA derived from T cells, B-cell-depleted T cells, or PBMCs.

This clone was detected only a few times. There are 14 residues in the CDR3. V lost 4 bases, J lost 5 bases, and 15 bases lay in between. Per the germline V gene, CDR1 is SGHTA and CDR2 is FQGNSA. Methods used by the authors: Using reference gene primer amplification, nucleated cell counts were estimated. Sequenced by immunoSEQ multiplex PCR; TCRdb stores in-frame clones only, minus some. Clonal size and the V and J genes are those of that table, whereas D and trimming came from the DNA. There are about 47,000 clones in the sample; roughly 88% occur only once, and roughly 3% lies in the top ten. This TCR was recovered from a man aged 50 to 60 with active COVID-19. What was sequenced was peripheral blood. V usage is TRBV7-2 and J usage is TRBJ2-7; D is unresolved. CDR3 region: CASSSSPTNHEQYF. CDR3 DNA sequence: TGTGCCAGCAGCTCCTCCCCCACTAACCACGAGCAGTACTTC.